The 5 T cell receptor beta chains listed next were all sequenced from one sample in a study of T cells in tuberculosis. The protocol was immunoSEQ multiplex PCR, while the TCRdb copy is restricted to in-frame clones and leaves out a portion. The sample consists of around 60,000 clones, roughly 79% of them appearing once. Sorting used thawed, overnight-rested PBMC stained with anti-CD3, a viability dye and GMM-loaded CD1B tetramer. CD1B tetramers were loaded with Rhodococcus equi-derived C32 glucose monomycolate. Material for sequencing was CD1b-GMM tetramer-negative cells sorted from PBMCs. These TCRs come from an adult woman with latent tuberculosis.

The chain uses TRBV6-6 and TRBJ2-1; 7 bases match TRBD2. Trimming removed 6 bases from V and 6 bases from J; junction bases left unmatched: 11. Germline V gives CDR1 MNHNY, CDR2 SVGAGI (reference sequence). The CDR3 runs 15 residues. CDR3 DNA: TGTGCCAGCAGGGAGTTGGGGAGGGCTCTCAATGAGCAGTTCTTC. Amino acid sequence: CASRELGRALNEQFF.

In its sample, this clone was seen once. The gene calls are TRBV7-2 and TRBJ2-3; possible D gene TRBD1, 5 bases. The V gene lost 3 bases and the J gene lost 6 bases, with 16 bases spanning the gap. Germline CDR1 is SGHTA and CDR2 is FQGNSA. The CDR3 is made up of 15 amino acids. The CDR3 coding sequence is TGTGCCAGCAGCTTGAGGCTTGGGGCCCGGGATACGCAGTATTTT. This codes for CASSLRLGARDTQYF. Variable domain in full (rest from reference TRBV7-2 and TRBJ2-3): GAGVSQSPSNKVTEKGKDVELRCDPISGHTALYWYRQSLGQGLEFLIYFQGNSAPDKSGLPSDRFSAERTGGSVSTLTIQRTQQEDSAVYLCASSLRLGARDTQYFGPGTRLTVL.

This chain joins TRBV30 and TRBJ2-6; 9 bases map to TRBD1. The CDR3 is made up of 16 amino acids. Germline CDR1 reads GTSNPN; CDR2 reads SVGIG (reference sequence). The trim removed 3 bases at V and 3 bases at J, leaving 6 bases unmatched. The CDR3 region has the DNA TGTGCCTGGAGCCTACAGGGGGCGTATGGGGCCAACGTCCTGACTTTC. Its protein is CAWSLQGAYGANVLTF. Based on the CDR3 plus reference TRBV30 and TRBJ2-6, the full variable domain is SQTIHQWPATLVQPVGSPLSLECTVEGTSNPNLYWYRQAAGRGLQLLFYSVGIGQISSEVPQNLSASRPQDRQFILSSKKLLLSDSGFYLCAWSLQGAYGANVLTFGAGSRLTVL.

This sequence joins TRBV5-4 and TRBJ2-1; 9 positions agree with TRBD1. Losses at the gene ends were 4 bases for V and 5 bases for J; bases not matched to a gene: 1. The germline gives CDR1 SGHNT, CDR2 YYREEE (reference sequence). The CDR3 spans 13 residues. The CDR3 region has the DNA TGTGCCAGCAGCAGGGACAGGGACAATGAGCAGTTCTTC. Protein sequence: CASSRDRDNEQFF.

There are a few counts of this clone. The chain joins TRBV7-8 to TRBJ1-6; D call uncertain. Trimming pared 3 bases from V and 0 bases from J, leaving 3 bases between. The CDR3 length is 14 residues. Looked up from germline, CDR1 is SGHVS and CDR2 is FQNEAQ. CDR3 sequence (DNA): TGTGCCAGCAGCTTCAGCTCCTATAATTCACCCCTCCACTTT. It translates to CASSFSSYNSPLHF.